The following is a TCR beta chain sequence with its context. No antigen is known for it. Per-base quality was not reported, and no clone a single base away is much larger than it. From the cysteine through the phenylalanine, the CDR3 covers 12 amino acids. Kept here is only the CDR3 DNA, which spans 36 bases and is read in frame from base 1. From the germline V gene, CDR1 is SQVTM and CDR2 is ANQGSEA. V is cut by 7 bases and J by 5 bases, and the space between the germline ends is 14 bases. These data are taken from a study of shared clonotypes between healthy human individuals (dated by TCRdb to 2018 to 2020). About the investigation overall: The cohort comprised a couple of women and a few men aged 18 to 49 years. For each donor, CD4 naive and CD4 memory were each run on three plates, CD8 naive on two plates, and CD8 memory on one plate. Blood TCR repertoires of about five healthy adults were deeply sequenced to estimate repertoire size and the extent of clonotype sharing between individuals. Different laboratories and diverse techniques were used to prepare libraries and sequence TCR repertoires, to increase sequencing depth and limit assay-specific biases. Between about 0.9 and 9 billion PBMCs per donor were obtained by leukapheresis. Overall study outcomes, separate from this receptor: Incomplete sequencing was indicated by rarefaction of sorted-subset datasets, despite the large sequencing depth. Clonotypes shared by all four sorted-subset donors showed higher generation probabilities than non-shared clonotypes. Larger estimated clonotype richness was generally found for naive subsets than for memory subsets. Because the study included a small number of donors, the genetic and exposure-history diversity represented was limited. When a handful of donors were compared, the shared fraction of clonotypes was around 4.6% for naive CD4, around 3.6% for naive CD8, roughly 2.3% for memory CD4, and less than 0.5% for memory CD8. Sampling was restricted to blood, and TCR repertoires in tissue are likely to differ from TCR repertoires in blood. Pairwise subsampling led to the expectation that sequencing depth would affect the degree of clonotype sharing among donors.

Using the deep immunoSEQ assay, multiplex PCR amplified TCR CDR3 regions from genomic DNA. For each cell subset, the extracted genomic DNA was distributed evenly across all wells of several immunoSEQ 96-well plates, and each plate served as one replicate. For sorted subsets, each replicate PCR was loaded with 200 to 250 ng genomic DNA, equivalent to 30,000 or so T cell genomes. Purified libraries were quantified with a Qubit 3.0 fluorometer, sized on a Bioanalyzer 2100, and re-quantified with the KAPA Library Quantification kit. A separate single-read 150-cycle Illumina NextSeq 550 flow cell was used to sequence each immunoSEQ 96-well plate. For the original study's pipeline: Because only junctional sequences without quality scores were contained in the immunoSEQ output, filtering matching that applied to full-length reads could not be performed. To assign V/J genes and CDR3, sequences were annotated against IMGT germline references using PyIR, a Python wrapper for IgBLAST v1.9. Reads with weak V/J assignments (E-value above 1e-6), missing CDR3, stop codons, out-of-frame junctions, or ambiguous translated residues were removed. A V3J clonotype was defined by an identical inferred V gene, J gene, and CDR3 amino acid sequence. Percentage overlap between repertoires was calculated by dividing the number of shared unique clonotypes by the size of the smaller repertoire. RTK rarefaction, the Chao1 estimator, and Recon v2.1 estimates of unobserved clonotypes were used to assess repertoire richness. OLGA was used to compute generation probabilities for all TCRbeta clonotypes that the gDNA method yielded from a few donors. TCRdb mirrors the immuneACCESS table, restricted to in-frame sequences. Some clones are absent from its copies; in checked studies, under half trace to an unresolved V gene, and the reason for the others is unknown. V, J and clone size reflect that table, while D and trimming were determined from the DNA. The sample table shows some 2,500,000 clones, and approximately 94% are seen once. Of the sample, 0.36% is held by the ten largest clones.

Donors were healthy HIV-negative adults with no recently reported acute infections or vaccinations. Every donor was a Caucasian adult residing in Nashville, Tennessee, USA. CD4+ T cells were enriched by magnetic negative selection; naive cells were then positively selected on CD45RA, and the negative fraction formed the memory subset. After blood collection by leukapheresis, PBMCs were isolated using Ficoll-Histopaque density gradient centrifugation and then cryopreserved in the vapor phase of liquid nitrogen. Purity and quantity of every magnetically sorted T cell population were checked by analytical flow cytometry. Genomic DNA was isolated from each sorted fraction and quantified by UV absorbance on a Nanodrop 2000c.

Recombination connected TRBV29-1 to TRBJ2-5, with TRBD2 tentatively as D gene (8 bases match). Specimen: naive CD4+ T cells from PBMCs. According to the study, the label for this sample's cell subset or site signals: CD45RA+ positively selected. The clonotype comes from a man younger than 30 in good health. Some clones in this sample may be carry-over from other donors' samples. The DNA reads as follows: TGCAGCGCCGGGGGGGACAGTGAGACCCAGTACTTC. This yields the protein CSAGGDSETQYF.